The clone carrying this T cell receptor beta chain was recorded a few times. This sample was taken from a study of T-cell reconstitution after alpha-beta-depleted transplantation in children. V was trimmed by 1 base and J by 5 bases, leaving 9 bases between them. This CDR3 contains 13 residues. The germline CDR1 and CDR2 sequences are LGHDT and YNNKEL (reference sequence). Preparation of the TCRbeta library involved a method that used unique molecular identifiers. TCRdb passed the PCR reads through MiXCR, listing each CDR3 protein once. The sample lists approximately 400,000 distinct CDR3 sequences; about a sixth were seen once.

This rearrangement joins TRBV3-1 to TRBJ2-7, with D unresolved. Sample: PBMCs, mostly from graft donor cells, taken 360 days after TCRalphabeta/CD19-depleted stem cell transplant. This receptor was identified in a boy younger than two who had a stem cell transplant for Wiskott-Aldrich syndrome, so the T cells may come from the graft donor. The DNA for the CDR3 is TGTGCCAGCAGCCAAGTTGCTAGGCACGAGCAGTACTTC. Its protein is CASSQVARHEQYF.